This T cell receptor (beta chain) was sequenced for a study of T cells in Graves' hyperthyroidism and ophthalmopathy (dated by TCRdb to about 2019). With regard to the full study: Peripheral blood was sampled at the time of initial diagnosis, prior to any treatment. TCR Vbeta CDR3 sequencing of some 140 peripheral blood samples (around 45 ophthalmopathy, around 80 hyperthyroidism and around 17 progressor patients) is reported in the paper. TCR V-J signatures able to tell the groups apart were searched for in a discovery cohort of some 97 patients, of whom fewer than 45 had Graves' ophthalmopathy and roughly 59 had stable Graves' hyperthyroidism. The 75 to 100 discovery patients were divided at random into training and test sets in a 7:3 ratio. Whether ophthalmopathy could be predicted prospectively was tested in an independent validation cohort made up of under 20 hyperthyroidism patients plus 17 patients who later progressed to ophthalmopathy. Once sampling was done, hyperthyroidism patients were given methimazole at a starting dose of 30 mg daily, whereas ophthalmopathy patients were given high-dose intravenous methylprednisolone. In roughly six Graves' hyperthyroidism patients, the study also compared T-cell repertoires from thyroid tissue with T-cell repertoires from blood. On the study overall, not on this receptor specifically: Sample size was not statistically predetermined, and blinding of investigators to group allocation was not performed. During validation, the model predicted progression to ophthalmopathy a median of approximately six months ahead of onset, with roughly 65% sensitivity and around 72% specificity. A 13 V-J signature model separated ophthalmopathy from stable hyperthyroidism, with approximately 86% sensitivity and roughly 81% specificity in cross-validation and 80%/75% in testing. Most expanded thyroid clonotypes (frequency above 0.001) were also detected in blood, a finding suggesting that blood repertoires may reflect thyroid immune responses.

On this clonotype: The antigen it binds to is not known. Base quality data are lacking; no much larger clone is found one base away.

In the ophthalmopathy patients, disease was moderately to severely active, with a Clinical Activity Score of 3 or more, a NOSPECS grade of 4 or more, and a duration of less than 3 months. The study excluded patients with uncontrolled infections, other autoimmune diseases, pregnancy or lactation. Clinical symptoms, serum thyroxine and TRAb, thyroid ultrasound, and orbital computed tomography formed the basis for the diagnoses. Ficoll-Paque density gradient centrifugation was used to isolate PBMCs from approximately 10 ml of fresh peripheral blood. Trizol reagent was used to extract total RNA, and RNA quality was then checked on an Agilent 2100 Bioanalyzer. The germline V gene (reference sequence) sets CDR1 to DFQATT and CDR2 to SNEGSKA. Measured from the cysteine to the phenylalanine, the CDR3 is 14 residues long. Only the CDR3 portion is preserved as DNA: 42 bases, with reading frame beginning at the first base. V drops 3 bases and J drops 0 bases, leaving 9 bases in between.

The TCR beta CDR3 regions were amplified from RNA transcripts. For the first round of RT-PCR on the TCR CDR3, the HTBI primer set was used together with the Qiagen OneStep RT-PCR kit. Libraries were constructed in a second round of multiplex PCR, after which size selection and purification were carried out. The libraries were sequenced on an Illumina HiSeq2000 using paired-end 100 bp reads. The authors processed their data as follows. SOAPnuke was used to process the raw data, with reads discarded if the reads contained adapters or uncalled bases, had a mean Phred below 15, or lacked an exact constant-primer or identifier match. High-quality paired reads were merged using COPE v1.2.5, and each unique nucleotide sequence was defined as a clonotype. MiTCR v1.1 was used to align the clonotypes against IMGT TRBV, TRBD and TRBJ reference segments. Analysis was restricted to V-J combinations with a frequency above 0.0001, which covered roughly 99% of repertoires. A TCS score was defined as the ratio of F50 (clonal expansion) to E x V (chaos), with BLOSUM62-based TCRdist applied between CDR3 peptides within each V-J. Welch's t-statistics and random forest reduced 500 to 650 V-J features to 13, which were used in a naive Bayes classifier (R e1071). TCRdb itself trimmed the public reads at Q25 with fastp, ran MiXCR and retained productive beta chains. For every CDR3 protein sequence, its rows merge into one entry that carries the most common genes and DNA. The V and J calls shown here were made by TCRdb, not taken from the authors' results. Here the sample has over 300,000 distinct CDR3 sequences; around 13% occur a single time. The ten most abundant clones make up 30% to 35% of the sample.

The chain uses TRBV20-1 and TRBJ2-1, with the D segment possibly TRBD1 or TRBD2, each aligning over 5 bases. This sequence was found in a woman aged 40 to 49 with Graves' ophthalmopathy. Source material: blood. The nucleotide sequence reads TGCAGTGCTAGCGGGGCCGCCTCCTACAATGAGCAGTTCTTC. This gives the protein CSASGAASYNEQFF.